This T cell receptor beta chain comes out of a study of CD8+ T cells in alopecia areata. Notes on the study in general: Normal skin contains resident alphabeta T cells, and these are also sequenced in scalp samples.

In the case of this clone: What it binds is unknown.

Regarding treatment: oral pan-JAK inhibitor, 5-10 mg twice daily. Reverse transcription of extracted RNA yielded cDNA, which provided the sequencing template. Sequenced by immunoSEQ multiplex PCR; TCRdb stores in-frame clones only, minus some. The table records some 180,000 clones, 40% to 65% of them present only once. V dropped 3 bases and J dropped 2 bases, with 11 bases sitting between them. This CDR3 contains 15 residues. The germline CDR1 and CDR2 sequences are ENHRY and SYGVKD. The sequencing used CD8+ T cells sorted from blood, collected at week 24, from a patient treated with tofacitinib. This receptor was taken from a human donor with alopecia areata. The chain uses TRBV10-3 and TRBJ1-5; D possibly corresponds to TRBD1 (5 bases). The CDR3, as DNA: TGTGCCATCAGTGACCACGGGGGGGGCAATCAGCCCCAGCATTTT. Amino acid sequence: CAISDHGGGNQPQHF.